This paragraph reports one T cell receptor (beta chain). Its matching antigen is unknown. Primers included in the PCR were 60 Vbeta and 13 Jbeta primers. Sequencing was performed with immunoSEQ multiplex PCR; in TCRdb, only in-frame clones are kept and a portion is missing. The sample has 150,000 to 200,000 clones; around four fifths are singletons. Trimming removed 1 base at V and 0 bases at J, with 9 bases between. Germline V gene lookup returns CDR1 MGHRA and CDR2 YSYEKL. The CDR3 consists of 15 residues. This sample stems from a study of cytomegalovirus exposure and HLA in healthy donors. Study-level background: Clustering assigned around 77% of the roughly 370 genotyped donors to the Caucasian-associated ancestry cluster. Study-wide results and limits: TCR beta sequences numbering 15,000 to 20,000 were associated with HLA alleles at 0.05 false discovery rate in a later analysis. Later on, an analysis found that several of the most significant clusters appeared to be linked to common viral pathogens, which included parvovirus B19. A prior analysis recorded that most TCR beta V segments were productive about 90% or about 30% of the time.

Sequenced: PBMCs. The chain couples TRBV4-1 to TRBJ1-1; D uncertain. This sequence was found in a girl aged 5-17 years in good health and CMV-seropositive. The CDR3 region has the DNA TGCGCCAGCAGCCAAGCCCCCTCTTTGAACACTGAAGCTTTCTTT. The encoded protein is CASSQAPSLNTEAFF.